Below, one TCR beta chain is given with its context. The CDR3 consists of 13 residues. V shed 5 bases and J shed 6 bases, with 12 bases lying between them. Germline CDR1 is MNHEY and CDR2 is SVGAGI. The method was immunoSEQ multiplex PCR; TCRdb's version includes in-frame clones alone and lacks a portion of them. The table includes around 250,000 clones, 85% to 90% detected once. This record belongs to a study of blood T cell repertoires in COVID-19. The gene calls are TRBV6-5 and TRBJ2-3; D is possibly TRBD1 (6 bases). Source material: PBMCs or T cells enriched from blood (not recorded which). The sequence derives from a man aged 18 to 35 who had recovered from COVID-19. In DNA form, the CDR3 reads TGTGCCAGCAGTAGCTACAGGGAGGATACGCAGTATTTT. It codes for CASSSYREDTQYF.